A single sample gave rise to the 15 T cell receptor beta chains below, sequenced in a study of T cell changes during pregnancy in multiple sclerosis. The protocol was immunoSEQ multiplex PCR, while the TCRdb copy is restricted to in-frame clones and leaves out a portion. The top ten hold roughly 4% of the sample, which has 90,000 or so clones, approximately 91% seen once. Sequences were derived from PBMCs, sampled in the first trimester of pregnancy. The receptors were sampled from a female donor in good health, serving as a control in a pregnancy study. Some clones in this sample may be carry-over from other donors' samples.

The chain uses TRBV7-2 and TRBJ1-1; 9 bases are a match to TRBD1. The CDR3 has 13 residues. J was trimmed by 5 bases and V by 6 bases; bases with no gene match: 4. The V gene's germline CDR1 is SGHTA and CDR2 FQGNSA. The CDR3 coding sequence is TGTGCCAGCAGGCAGGACAGGGGAACTGAAGCTTTCTTT. It yields the protein CASRQDRGTEAFF.

CDR3 sequence: CASSLSSGGYNEQFF. As DNA, the CDR3 is TGTGCCAGCAGTTTATCGAGCGGGGGTTACAATGAGCAGTTCTTC. V and J are TRBV27 and TRBJ2-1; 8 bases line up with TRBD2. This CDR3 has 15 amino acids. Germline values: CDR1 MNHEY, CDR2 SMNVEV (reference sequence). V trimming: 0 bases; J trimming: 4 bases; junction bases outside the gene matches: 2.

V is TRBV4-3 and J is TRBJ2-1, with 13 bases fitting TRBD2. Trimming at V came to 3 bases and at J to 10 bases, leaving 9 bases not matched to a gene. Germline V CDR1 and CDR2: LGHNA, YSLEER. The length of the CDR3 is 16 residues. This CDR3 is CASSQGTSGRAGEQFF. The DNA of the CDR3 is TGCGCCAGCAGCCAGGGAACTAGCGGGAGGGCCGGGGAGCAGTTCTTC.

The V gene is TRBV29-1, the J gene TRBJ2-3; TRBD1 aligns across 8 bases. The CDR3 length is 13 residues. V lost 7 bases, J lost 0 bases, and 3 bases stayed unmatched. Germline assignment: CDR1 SQVTM and CDR2 ANQGSEA. The DNA of the CDR3 is TGCAGCGGAGACAGGGGAAGCACAGATACGCAGTATTTT. Its protein product is CSGDRGSTDTQYF.

The V gene is TRBV6-5, the J gene TRBJ1-2, with 9 bases that match TRBD1. The CDR3 consists of 14 residues. Germline assignment: CDR1 MNHEY and CDR2 SVGAGI. V lost 8 bases and J lost 7; bases outside the gene matches: 11. The CDR3 coding sequence is TGTGCCAGCGGTCTGGGACAGGGAGTTGGTGGCTACACCTTC. This sequence encodes CASGLGQGVGGYTF.

The chain has TRBV18 and TRBJ1-4; 7 nucleotides align to TRBD1. Germline loops: CDR1 KGHSH, CDR2 LQKENI. J was trimmed by 0 bases and V by 5 bases; bases with no gene match: 15. The CDR3 contains 19 residues. This chain's CDR3 is CASSAPGQHLRATNEKLFF. DNA of the CDR3: TGTGCCAGCTCAGCTCCGGGACAGCACCTTCGGGCAACTAATGAAAAACTGTTTTTT.

CDR3 sequence (DNA): TGTGCCAGCAGCTTAGGTCGAGCCAGGGGCCTCGGTCAGCCCCAGCATTTT. This gives the protein CASSLGRARGLGQPQHF. The chain links TRBV7-6 to TRBJ1-5, with D possibly matching TRBD1 (6 bases). Deletions cut 1 base from V and 6 bases from J, with 19 bases between. Germline V gives CDR1 SGHVS, CDR2 FNYEAQ. The CDR3 covers 17 residues.

The rearrangement joins TRBV7-7 to TRBJ2-5; 10 bases are a match to TRBD2. The CDR3 length is 17 residues. The V and J ends lost 1 base and 3 bases, in that order; junction bases with no gene match: 8. The V gene's germline CDR1 is SSHAT and CDR2 FNYEAQ (reference sequence). The CDR3 DNA reads TGTGCCAGCAGCTTAGATTCTCGGCTAGCGGGGGAAGAGACCCAGTACTTC. The encoded protein is CASSLDSRLAGEETQYF.

The V and J genes are TRBV28 and TRBJ1-5; D gene ambiguous. The CDR3 has 15 residues. CDR1 is MDHEN and CDR2 is SYDVKM in the germline V gene. V lost 3 bases and J lost 4, with 13 bases in between. The CDR3 is CASSLSSFRNQPQHF. The CDR3 DNA follows: TGTGCCAGCAGTTTGAGTAGTTTTCGTAATCAGCCCCAGCATTTT.

This clone appeared once. This chain connects TRBV28 to TRBJ2-7, with a possible D match to TRBD2 (6 bases). Trimming removed 8 bases at V and 7 bases at J, with 24 bases between. CDR1 is MDHEN, CDR2 SYDVKM, per germline. The CDR3 extends over 15 amino acids. The CDR3 nucleotides are TGTGCCAGCGGCTCTACAGGAGGGAGGCAGGTAGAGCAGTACTTC. Translated: CASGSTGGRQVEQYF. Using reference TRBV28 and TRBJ2-7 for the parts outside the CDR3, the full variable domain is DVKVTQSSRYLVKRTGEKVFLECVQDMDHENMFWYRQDPGLGLRLIYFSYDVKMKEKGDIPEGYSVSREKKERFSLILESASTNQTSMYLCASGSTGGRQVEQYFGPGTRLTVT.

About this clone: Other DNA sequences in this sample translate to the same CDR3. V gene TRBV4-3 combines with J gene TRBJ2-7, with 8 bases that match TRBD2. CDR1 is LGHNA, CDR2 YSLEER, per germline. This CDR3 is built from 14 residues. V lost 1 base and J lost 2; bases outside the gene matches: 1. CDR3 DNA sequence: TGCGCCAGCAGCCAAGCGGGAGGGCCCTACGAGCAGTACTTC. As protein: CASSQAGGPYEQYF.

The rearrangement joins TRBV19 to TRBJ2-1; maybe TRBD2 (7 bases). Looked up from germline, CDR1 is LNHDA and CDR2 is SQIVND (reference sequence). The CDR3 is 13 amino acids. The V end lost 8 bases, the J end lost 9 bases, and 17 bases lay between the germline ends. The CDR3 loop is CASRVGGAIEQFF. Written as DNA, the CDR3 is TGTGCCAGTCGCGTGGGGGGGGCGATTGAGCAGTTCTTC.

This rearrangement joins TRBV25-1 to TRBJ1-2, with D possibly TRBD1 on 5 matching bases. The CDR3 is made up of 12 amino acids. Germline V gives CDR1 MGHDK, CDR2 SYGVNS. The V gene lost 1 base and the J gene lost 6 bases, with 6 bases spanning the gap. The CDR3 reads CASSESRDGYTF. CDR3 coding DNA: TGTGCCAGCAGTGAATCCAGGGATGGCTACACCTTC.

This sequence joins TRBV6-1 and TRBJ2-3; a possible D gene is TRBD1 (5 bases). Deletions cut 7 bases from V and 5 bases from J, with 16 bases between. The CDR3 consists of 14 residues. Per germline, CDR1 MNHNS and CDR2 SASEGT. CDR3 sequence reads: CASTLRGPGDTQYF. CDR3 nucleotide sequence: TGTGCCAGCACCCTAAGGGGTCCGGGAGATACGCAGTATTTT.

The gene calls are TRBV28 and TRBJ1-2; the match to TRBD1 covers 10 bases. CDR3 length: 13 residues. After removal of 6 bases from V and 9 bases from J, the junction contained 7 bases not matched to a gene. Germline CDR1 reads MDHEN; CDR2 reads SYDVKM. The CDR3 loop is CASREPGQGRYTF. DNA for the CDR3: TGTGCCAGCAGAGAACCGGGACAGGGGCGCTACACCTTC.